This entry concerns a single TCR beta chain. Its antigen remains unidentified. TCRdb analysed the 5' RACE reads with MiXCR anew, one entry per CDR3 protein. The data hold under 250,000 distinct CDR3 sequences, with 8.5% to 9.5% observed a single time. The CDR3 runs 19 residues. The trim removed 5 bases at V and 0 bases at J, leaving 12 bases unmatched. Germline lookup yields CDR1 SEHNR and CDR2 FQNEAQ (reference sequence). The data derive from a study of T-cell memory formation after mild COVID-19. Findings and caveats of the study: The main location of contracting CD4+ clones was CM and EM, and that of contracting CD8+ clones was EMRA. A balance of CD4 and CD8 characterized clones contracting day 15 to 85, whereas later expanders leaned CD4+.

This TCR derives from a man between 18 and 29 years old who had mild COVID-19 (a few samples of this study predate the infection). Cell type and time point are not known. Material for sequencing was PBMCs or a T cell subset sorted from them (not recorded which). The chain is built from TRBV7-9 and TRBJ2-3, with 12 bases fitting TRBD2. CDR3 loop: CASSPWLAGGQFSTDTQYF. The CDR3 DNA is TGTGCCAGCAGCCCCTGGCTAGCGGGGGGGCAATTCAGCACAGATACGCAGTATTTT.